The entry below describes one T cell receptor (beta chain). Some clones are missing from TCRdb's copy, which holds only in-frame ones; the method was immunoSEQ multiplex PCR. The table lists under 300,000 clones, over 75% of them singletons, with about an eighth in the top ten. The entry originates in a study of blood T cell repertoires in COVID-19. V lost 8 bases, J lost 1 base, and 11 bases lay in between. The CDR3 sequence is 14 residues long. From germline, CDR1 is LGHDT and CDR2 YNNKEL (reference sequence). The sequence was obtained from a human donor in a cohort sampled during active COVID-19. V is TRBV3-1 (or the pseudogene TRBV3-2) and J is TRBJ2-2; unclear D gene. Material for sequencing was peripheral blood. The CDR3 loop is CASQVTGNTGELFF. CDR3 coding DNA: TGTGCCAGCCAGGTCACCGGGAACACCGGGGAGCTGTTTTTT.